The 13 T cell receptor beta chains below were found in one sample sequenced in a study of blood T cell repertoires in COVID-19. Profiled with immunoSEQ multiplex PCR; TCRdb holds only in-frame clones, not every one. The sample records about 210,000 clones, about 83% being singletons. The specimen sequenced was PBMCs or T cells enriched from blood (not recorded which). These TCRs come from a woman aged 25 to 45 who had been exposed to COVID-19.

This chain connects TRBV19 to TRBJ2-1; 8 bases are shared with TRBD1. Germline-derived CDR1 and CDR2 are LNHDA and SQIVND (reference sequence). The CDR3 is 14 amino acids. J lost 14 bases, V lost 5 bases, and 14 bases had no gene match. CDR3 in DNA: TGTGCCAGTAGTCCGCATACGCAGGGGGCTGGCGAGTTCTTC. This gives the protein CASSPHTQGAGEFF. Full variable domain (remainder filled in from reference TRBV19 and TRBJ2-1): DGGITQSPKYLFRKEGQNVTLSCEQNLNHDAMYWYRQDPGQGLRLIYYSQIVNDFQKGDIAEGYSVSREKKESFPLTVTSAQKNPTAFYLCASSPHTQGAGEFFGPGTRLTVL.

The rearrangement links TRBV6-5 to TRBJ2-7, with D possibly being TRBD1 (5 bases). This CDR3 has 15 residues. Germline CDR1 MNHEY, CDR2 SVGAGI. V was pared by 0 bases and J by 2 bases, with 11 bases between. In DNA form, the CDR3 reads TGTGCCAGCAGTTACTCGGCAGGGTCCCCCTACGAGCAGTACTTC. It is translated as CASSYSAGSPYEQYF.

J is TRBJ2-1 and V is TRBV25-1; 7 bases are shared with TRBD2. J was trimmed by 11 bases and V by 6 bases; bases with no gene match: 7. Germline values: CDR1 MGHDK, CDR2 SYGVNS. CDR3 length: 12 amino acids. CDR3 residues: CASSDPSGKQFF. CDR3 sequence (DNA): TGTGCCAGCAGCGATCCTAGCGGAAAGCAGTTCTTC.

The chain combines TRBV18 with TRBJ2-7, with 11 bases matching TRBD2. This CDR3 region has 16 residues. V was pared by 6 bases and J by 2 bases, with 9 bases of the junction left unmatched. Germline loops: CDR1 KGHSH, CDR2 LQKENI. This CDR3 is CASSAGTSGQTYEQYF. In DNA, the CDR3 is TGTGCCAGCTCGGCCGGGACTAGCGGACAGACCTACGAGCAGTACTTC.

This clone was found once. The V and J genes are TRBV27 and TRBJ2-7, with D possibly TRBD2 on 6 matching bases. The CDR3 runs 14 residues. V shed 8 bases and J shed 5 bases, with 19 bases lying between them. The germline V gene encodes CDR1 MNHEY and CDR2 SMNVEV (reference sequence). CDR3 sequence reads: CASGPFGGLNEQYF. In DNA form, the CDR3 reads TGTGCCAGCGGGCCCTTTGGGGGGTTAAACGAGCAGTACTTC.

The genes are TRBV14 and TRBJ2-7; a weak D match, TRBD2 (5 bases). V lost 0 bases and J 0 bases, leaving 12 bases between the germline ends. The CDR3 consists of 16 residues. CDR1 SGHDN and CDR2 FVKESK come from the germline V gene. CDR3 DNA: TGTGCCAGCAGCCAAGATCGAGGGCTCGACTCCTACGAGCAGTACTTC. This gives the protein CASSQDRGLDSYEQYF.

The chain couples TRBV7-8 to TRBJ1-5; no firm D call. Trimming shortened V by 1 base and J by 2 bases, and 12 bases separated the two germline ends. CDR1 and CDR2 (germline): SGHVS, FQNEAQ. This CDR3 spans 16 amino acids. The CDR3 spells CASSLGVPAGNQPQHF. DNA for the CDR3: TGTGCCAGCAGCTTAGGAGTCCCGGCGGGCAATCAGCCCCAGCATTTT.

The chain uses TRBV13 and TRBJ2-3, with D perhaps TRBD2 (6 bases). V lost 4 bases to trimming and J lost 4 bases, with 12 bases between them. This CDR3 is 14 amino acids long. CDR1 is PRHDT and CDR2 is FYEKMQ in the germline V gene (reference sequence). In DNA form, the CDR3 reads TGTGCCAGCAGCTCAGGGACTCGCCCAGATACGCAGTATTTT. Protein product: CASSSGTRPDTQYF.

The chain links TRBV4-1 to TRBJ2-7, with D possibly TRBD1 on 6 matching bases. CDR1 MGHRA and CDR2 YSYEKL come from the germline V gene. This CDR3 has 16 amino acids. V was clipped by 3 bases and J by 6 bases, with 21 bases between them. In DNA, the CDR3 is TGCGCCAGCAGCCACCAACAGGGTTTAGGATCGGGCGAGCAGTACTTC. It specifies CASSHQQGLGSGEQYF.

In its sample, this clone was seen many times. This chain joins TRBV9 and TRBJ2-1; 9 positions agree with TRBD1. This CDR3 is 14 amino acids long. Trimming cost V 0 bases and J 10 bases; bases outside gene matches: 5. Germline V lookup: CDR1 SGDLS, CDR2 YYNGEE. The CDR3, as DNA: TGTGCCAGCAGCGTAGCTTACAGGGGGCGCGAGCAGTTCTTC. It translates to CASSVAYRGREQFF.

The chain recombines TRBV2 with TRBJ2-6; the match to TRBD1 covers 11 bases. CDR3 length equals 15 residues. The V gene end was trimmed by 9 bases and the J gene end by 0 bases; junction bases not matched to a gene: 1. CDR1 is SNHLY, CDR2 FYNNEI, per germline. The CDR3 region is CASGQGASGANVLTF. The CDR3 DNA reads TGTGCCAGTGGACAGGGGGCCTCTGGGGCCAACGTCCTGACTTTC.

The V and J genes are TRBV2 and TRBJ2-3; D might be TRBD1 (6 bases). The V end lost 6 bases, the J end lost 6 bases, and 16 bases lay between the germline ends. The length of the CDR3 is 14 residues. Germline assignment: CDR1 SNHLY and CDR2 FYNNEI. CDR3 in amino acids: CASSPWGPGDTQYF. The CDR3 coding sequence is TGTGCCAGCAGCCCCTGGGGGCCGGGGGATACGCAGTATTTT.

The chain joins TRBV5-4 to TRBJ1-1, with D hard to call. The germline V and J ends were trimmed by 0 bases and 7 bases, with 10 bases remaining between them. Germline loops: CDR1 SGHNT, CDR2 YYREEE (reference sequence). The CDR3 runs 13 residues. The CDR3 is CASSLDVGDEAFF. CDR3 sequence (DNA): TGTGCCAGCAGCTTGGATGTGGGAGATGAAGCTTTCTTT.